The present TCR beta chain was sequenced within a study of blood T cell repertoires in COVID-19. Assay: immunoSEQ multiplex PCR; the TCRdb copy retains only in-frame clones and omits some. The sample comprises approximately 190,000 clones, roughly four fifths of which are singletons, and about 6% rests with the top ten. Per the germline V gene, CDR1 is LNHNV and CDR2 is YYDKDF (reference sequence). The CDR3 is 13 residues long. V was pared by 4 bases and J by 4 bases, with 10 bases between. This chain uses TRBV15 with TRBJ2-5; D gene unclear. This TCR was sampled from a woman in her thirties or forties with acute or convalescent COVID-19. What was sequenced was peripheral blood. The CDR3 sequence is CATSTLVRETQYF. The DNA for the CDR3 is TGTGCCACCAGCACACTGGTCCGAGAGACCCAGTACTTC.